This entry features one T cell receptor beta chain sequence. The antigen is undetermined. Each donor gave around 9.6 milliliters of peripheral blood. Samples had at least 7 million PBMCs isolated from them. A second about 6 to 12 cycle PCR used barcoded and J-beta primers. Each TCR beta cDNA got a 12-nucleotide random molecular identifier. One entry per CDR3 protein results from TCRdb running MiXCR on the 5' RACE reads. Of around 1,500,000 distinct CDR3 sequences detected, approximately 38% appear once; the ten largest clones hold 7.9%. These data come from a study of blood T cells in healthy people across ages. Findings of the study overall: Naive CD4+ cells and diversity were both higher in long-lived donors than in aged donors.

V lost 1 base to trimming and J lost 5 bases, with 2 bases between them. The germline V gene encodes CDR1 LNHNV and CDR2 YYDKDF (reference sequence). The CDR3 runs to 11 residues. The sequenced sample consisted of blood. The V call is TRBV15, the J call TRBJ1-2; D remains ambiguous. This receptor was identified in a woman younger than 30 in good health. CDR3 sequence (DNA): TGTGCCACCAGCAGAGGGTATGGCTACACCTTC. Its translation is CATSRGYGYTF.